The 17 T cell receptor beta chains listed next were all sequenced from one sample in a study of molecular identifiers for immune sequencing clone quantification. Using its own MiXCR run on the PCR reads, TCRdb lists one record per CDR3 protein. In the table there are more than 550,000 distinct CDR3 sequences, approximately 24% of which are singletons. Sample: naive CD8+ T cells from blood, with Jurkat cell RNA spiked in. Specified subset: FACS-sorted CD8+CD4-CCR7+CD45RA+ naive T cells. These receptors were collected from a human donor in good health. Some libraries in this study had Jurkat cell RNA spiked in.

The sample holds one count of this clonotype. This sequence may be a read error, since a much larger clone differs from it by one base. The chain is built from TRBV13 and TRBJ1-1, with D perhaps TRBD1 (6 bases). This CDR3 spans 16 amino acids. Germline assignment: CDR1 PRHDT and CDR2 FYEKMQ (reference sequence). Here the CDR3 reads CTSSPQGTRKDTEAFF. Written as DNA, the CDR3 is TGTACCAGCAGTCCACAGGGTACAAGAAAGGACACTGAAGCTTTCTTT.

This clonotype has just a few counts. The J gene is TRBJ2-7, the V gene TRBV10-3; D is tentatively TRBD1 or TRBD2 (5 bases each). The germline CDR1 and CDR2 sequences are ENHRY and SYGVKD. Trimming removed 3 bases at V and 0 bases at J, with 12 bases between. The CDR3 is 15 amino acids. DNA for the CDR3: TGTGCCATCAGTGATTTACCGGGGACCTCCTACGAGCAGTACTTC. This sequence encodes CAISDLPGTSYEQYF.

This clonotype is a singleton in its sample. It may be a read error: a sequence one base away is much more abundant. This sequence joins TRBV12-3 or TRBV12-4 and TRBJ1-5; unclear D gene. The CDR3 sequence is 15 residues long. V was pared by 5 bases and J by 7 bases, with 18 bases between. CDR3 residues: CASSRRHQAAQPQHF. The CDR3 coding sequence is TGTGCCAGCAGTCGAAGACATCAGGCAGCGCAGCCCCAGCATTTT.

With regard to this clonotype: An end of the junction differs from the germline gene, which may be a read error. The chain has TRBV6-2 or TRBV6-3 and TRBJ2-3, with unresolved D. The CDR3 spans 15 residues. Germline assignment: CDR1 MNHEY and CDR2 SVGEGT. CDR3 loop: CASSYVALSTDTRYF. In nucleotides, the CDR3 is TGTGCCAGCAGTTACGTTGCGCTCAGCACAGATACGCGGTATTTT.

At least ten counts were recorded for this clonotype. CDR3 loop: CAWSLWGVDTEAFF. The CDR3 nucleotides read TGTGCCTGGAGTTTGTGGGGAGTCGACACTGAAGCTTTCTTT. V is TRBV30 and J is TRBJ1-1; no reliable D call. Germline values: CDR1 GTSNPN, CDR2 SVGIG (reference sequence). This CDR3 comprises 14 residues. Trimming took off 2 bases at V and 3 bases at J, with 13 bases between the two ends.

As concerns this clonotype: A much larger clone lies a single base off, so this may be a read error. The chain uses TRBV28 and TRBJ2-3; 8 nucleotides align to TRBD2. V lost 5 bases and J lost 3; bases outside the gene matches: 7. The V gene's germline CDR1 is MDHEN and CDR2 SYDVKM. CDR3 size: 15 residues. The CDR3 spells CASSPRTSRTDTQYF. The CDR3 DNA follows: TGTGCCAGCAGTCCCCGGACTAGCCGTACAGATACGCAGTATTTT.

This chain joins TRBV12-3 or TRBV12-4 and TRBJ2-2; D remains unclear. V lost 4 bases to trimming and J lost 7 bases, with 13 bases between them. The CDR3 sequence is 14 residues long. The CDR3 DNA reads as TGTGCCAGCAGTTCAGCGCTTGGGGTCGGGGAGCTGTTTTTT. It codes for CASSSALGVGELFF.

This clonotype has ten or more counts. The rearrangement uses TRBV5-6 and TRBJ2-4; D is perhaps TRBD2 (5 bases). Germline lookup yields CDR1 SGHDT and CDR2 YYEEEE. Trimming took 4 bases from V and 0 from J, leaving 20 bases between them. This CDR3 is built from 18 residues. CDR3 sequence reads: CASSTIHGLGIAKNIQYF. The CDR3 nucleotides read TGTGCCAGCAGCACGATACATGGACTCGGAATAGCCAAAAACATTCAGTACTTC.

As to this clonotype: A much larger clone lies a single base off, so this may be a read error. The chain joins TRBV7-2 to TRBJ2-1; D gene ambiguous. CDR1 is SGHTA and CDR2 is FQGNSA in the germline V gene. The CDR3 length is 13 residues. This chain's CDR3 is CANSSGGGYEQFF. Written as DNA, the CDR3 is TGTGCCAACAGCTCCGGCGGTGGCTATGAGCAGTTCTTC.

A remark on this clonotype: It may be a read error: a sequence one base away is much more abundant. The genes are TRBV20-1 and TRBJ2-7; maybe TRBD1 (5 bases). The CDR3 is 13 residues long. The germline V gene encodes CDR1 DFQATT and CDR2 SNEGSKA (reference sequence). V was pared by 7 bases and J by 6 bases, with 19 bases between. CDR3: CSVQGSKASEQYF. For the CDR3, the DNA is TGCAGTGTTCAGGGCTCCAAGGCCTCCGAGCAGTACTTC.

This clonotype was seen more than once but under ten times. V is TRBV4-2 and J is TRBJ2-7, with TRBD2 as a possible D gene (6 bases). Germline CDR1 reads LGHNA; CDR2 reads YNFKEQ. The CDR3 sequence is 17 residues long. V gave up 0 bases and J gave up 3 bases, with 18 bases separating them. DNA of the CDR3: TGTGCCAGCAGCCAAGAGACCGGGACTGTTCTCCTCTACGAGCAGTACTTC. Translation: CASSQETGTVLLYEQYF.

This clonotype was counted many times. This chain links TRBV4-1 with TRBJ2-2; D is perhaps TRBD1 (6 bases). V lost 1 base and J lost 5, with 8 bases in between. Germline-derived CDR1 and CDR2 are MGHRA and YSYEKL. The CDR3 consists of 14 residues. The CDR3 reads CASSQGTGTGELFF. The CDR3 DNA follows: TGCGCCAGCAGCCAAGGTACAGGGACCGGGGAGCTGTTTTTT.

About this clonotype: A read error may explain this, as a much larger clone is one base away. The V gene is TRBV4-3, the J gene TRBJ1-1; no reliable D call. CDR1 is LGHNA and CDR2 is YSLEER in the germline V gene. The CDR3 loop spans 16 amino acids. The CDR3 DNA reads as TGCGCCAGCAACCAAGATCTGAGGGTTCCGAACACTGAAGCTTTCTTT. This translates into CASNQDLRVPNTEAFF.

The chain uses TRBV2 and TRBJ2-1; 9 bases agree with TRBD2. Per germline, CDR1 SNHLY and CDR2 FYNNEI. The J segment lost 3 bases and the V segment lost 3 bases, leaving 6 bases of the junction unmatched. The CDR3 extends over 16 amino acids. The CDR3 DNA follows: TGTGCCAGCAGTGAGGGGGTAGCGGGGGTCTACAATGAGCAGTTCTTC. It codes for CASSEGVAGVYNEQFF.

The V gene is TRBV7-6, the J gene TRBJ2-7, with D maybe TRBD2 (6 bases). Germline loops: CDR1 SGHVS, CDR2 FNYEAQ. V lost 2 bases and J 2 bases, leaving 10 bases between the germline ends. CDR3 size: 14 residues. The CDR3 bases are TGTGCCAGCAGCTTATACGGGAGTCCCTACGAGCAGTACTTC. Translation gives CASSLYGSPYEQYF.

This clonotype was seen a few times. CDR3 sequence: CASSFQVRYEQYF. Here the CDR3 DNA reads TGTGCCAGCAGCTTCCAGGTGCGCTACGAGCAGTACTTC. The chain recombines TRBV5-6 with TRBJ2-7; D gene uncertain. Trimming took off 2 bases at V and 3 bases at J, with 9 bases between the two ends. CDR1 and CDR2 (germline): SGHDT, YYEEEE. CDR3 length: 13 residues. Based on the CDR3 plus reference TRBV5-6 and TRBJ2-7, the full variable domain is DAGVTQSPTHLIKTRGQQVTLRCSPKSGHDTVSWYQQALGQGPQFIFQYYEEEERQRGNFPDRFSGHQFPNYSSELNVNALLLGDSALYLCASSFQVRYEQYFGPGTRLTVT.

This clonotype came up many times. This chain uses TRBV5-1 with TRBJ2-3, with no clear D. With 0 bases removed from V and 2 bases from J, the gap between germline ends came to 13 bases. The germline V gene encodes CDR1 SGHRS and CDR2 YFSETQ. This CDR3 is built from 16 residues. CDR3 bases: TGCGCCAGCAGCTTGGAGTCCAGGACCCTCACAGATACGCAGTATTTT. Protein product: CASSLESRTLTDTQYF.